Described below is a single TCR beta chain sequence and its context. Treatment here: oral pan-JAK inhibitor, 5-10 mg twice daily. Sorted out of PBMCs were CD4+ T cells and CD8+ T cells. Sequencing used cDNA as its template, made by extracting RNA and reverse transcribing it. Profiling relied on immunoSEQ multiplex PCR, and the TCRdb table lists in-frame clones only, not all of them. This table holds under 350,000 clones, 55% to 70% found once. The entry originates in a study of CD8+ T cells in alopecia areata. Study information: Administration of oral tofacitinib to treated patients was at 5 to 10 mg twice daily.

This sample comprised CD4+ T cells sorted from blood, obtained at week 24, from a patient treated with tofacitinib. The origin of this receptor is a human donor with alopecia areata.

CDR3 in DNA: TGTGCCAGCAGCGTAGCGGGGGGGCCTCCAGATACGCAGTATTTT. It specifies CASSVAGGPPDTQYF. The chain has TRBV9 and TRBJ2-3; 8 bases align to TRBD2. The trim removed 0 bases at V and 4 bases at J, leaving 4 bases unmatched. CDR3 size: 15 residues. Germline V gene data show CDR1 as SGDLS and CDR2 as YYNGEE.